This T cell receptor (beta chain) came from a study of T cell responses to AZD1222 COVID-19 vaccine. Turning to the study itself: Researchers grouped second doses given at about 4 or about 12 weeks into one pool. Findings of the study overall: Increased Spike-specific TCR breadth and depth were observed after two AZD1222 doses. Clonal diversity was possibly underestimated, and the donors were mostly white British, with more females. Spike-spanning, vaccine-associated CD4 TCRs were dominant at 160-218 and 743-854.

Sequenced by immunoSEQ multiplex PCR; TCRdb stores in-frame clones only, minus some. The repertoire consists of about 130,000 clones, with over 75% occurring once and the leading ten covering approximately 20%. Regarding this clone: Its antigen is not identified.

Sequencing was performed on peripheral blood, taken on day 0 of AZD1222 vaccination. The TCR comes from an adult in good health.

Written as DNA, the CDR3 is TGTGCCAGCAGCCCACAGACTAGCGGGGGGGCCATCTCTACGGGACAAGAGACCCAGTACTTC. Protein sequence: CASSPQTSGGAISTGQETQYF. The chain links TRBV9 to TRBJ2-5; 14 bases line up with TRBD2. The trim removed 4 bases at V and 2 bases at J, leaving 19 bases unmatched. This CDR3 is 21 amino acids long. CDR1 is SGDLS and CDR2 is YYNGEE in the germline V gene.